This passage covers 13 T cell receptor beta chains from one sample sequenced in a study of long-term antiretroviral therapy in people with HIV. An immunoSEQ assay, version v3.0, was performed at survey level. Only in-frame clones appear in the TCRdb table, and some are missing; sequencing was by immunoSEQ multiplex PCR. The repertoire holds 15,000 to 20,000 clones, with about 80% as singletons. Sequenced here: unsorted PBMCs, sampled just before starting antiretroviral therapy. These receptor sequences come from a man aged 40-49 years with HIV.

As to this clone: A far larger clone is just one base off, so this is likely a read error. The chain carries TRBV5-6 and TRBJ2-2; TRBD1 agrees at 7 bases. V gave up 5 bases and J gave up 4 bases; unmatched junction bases: 8. The V gene's germline CDR1 is SGHDT and CDR2 YYEEEE. The CDR3 is 15 amino acids. The CDR3 DNA reads as TGTGCCAGCAGACCACACAGGGGTGGCACCGGGGAGCTGTTTTTT. The encoded protein is CASRPHRGGTGELFF.

A few counts support this clone. V and J are TRBV11-1 and TRBJ2-1; perhaps TRBD1 as D (5 bases). The CDR3 runs 14 residues. V was cut by 5 bases and J by 4 bases, with 12 bases left in between. CDR1 and CDR2 from the germline V gene are SGHAT and FQDESV (reference sequence). CDR3 in amino acids: CASSPPDSYNEQFF. In DNA form, the CDR3 reads TGTGCCAGCAGCCCACCCGACAGTTACAATGAGCAGTTCTTC.

The V gene is TRBV13, the J gene TRBJ2-7, with 7 bases matching TRBD1. V was pared by 5 bases and J by 4 bases, with 11 bases of the junction left unmatched. Germline V gene lookup returns CDR1 PRHDT and CDR2 FYEKMQ (reference sequence). This CDR3 contains 15 residues. The CDR3 sequence: CASSDRDSVSYEQYF. Here the CDR3 DNA reads TGTGCCAGCAGCGACCGGGACAGCGTTTCTTACGAGCAGTACTTC.

The rearrangement links TRBV6-1 to TRBJ2-7; 7 positions match TRBD1. The length of the CDR3 is 15 residues. V lost 2 bases and J lost 2; bases outside the gene matches: 6. Germline V lookup: CDR1 MNHNS, CDR2 SASEGT. The CDR3 sequence: CASSEWDSLTYEQYF. The CDR3 coding sequence is TGTGCCAGCAGTGAATGGGACAGTTTAACCTACGAGCAGTACTTC.

The rearrangement joins TRBV13 to TRBJ2-3; no firm D call. Looked up from germline, CDR1 is PRHDT and CDR2 is FYEKMQ (reference sequence). The CDR3 contains 14 residues. Trimming pared 3 bases from V and 1 base from J, leaving 8 bases between. The CDR3 region has the DNA TGTGCCAGCAGCTTTTATCTGGGCACAGATACGCAGTATTTT. This codes for CASSFYLGTDTQYF.

This chain joins TRBV6-1 and TRBJ1-2; 8 bases align to TRBD1. Germline lookup yields CDR1 MNHNS and CDR2 SASEGT. The length of the CDR3 is 14 residues. Trimming cost V 7 bases and J 4 bases; bases outside gene matches: 8. CDR3 protein: CASTNPGQGYGYTF. Here the CDR3 DNA reads TGTGCCAGCACCAACCCTGGACAGGGCTATGGCTACACCTTC.

The rearrangement joins TRBV5-1 to TRBJ1-1, with D possibly being TRBD1 (6 bases). The ends were cut back, 3 bases at V and 5 bases at J, with 11 bases in the middle. Germline loops: CDR1 SGHRS, CDR2 YFSETQ. The CDR3 contains 13 residues. The CDR3 DNA follows: TGCGCCAGCAGCTCTTTTCAGGGGACTGAAGCTTTCTTT. Translating it yields CASSSFQGTEAFF.

This clone has more than one count but fewer than ten. The chain carries TRBV6-1 and TRBJ1-4, with 8 bases fitting TRBD1. CDR3 length: 13 amino acids. After removal of 6 bases from V and 6 bases from J, the junction contained 3 bases not matched to a gene. The germline CDR1 and CDR2 sequences are MNHNS and SASEGT. The CDR3 region has the DNA TGTGCCAGCAGGACAGGGGCCGATGAAAAACTGTTTTTT. It codes for CASRTGADEKLFF.

The gene calls are TRBV30 and TRBJ2-2; 14 nucleotides line up with TRBD2. Trimming removed 2 bases from V and 7 bases from J; junction bases left unmatched: 9. Germline V CDR1 and CDR2: GTSNPN, SVGIG (reference sequence). This CDR3 is built from 17 residues. CDR3 bases: TGTGCCTGGAGTCTCTGGGGACTAGCGGGAGATCACGGGGAGCTGTTTTTT. Encoded protein: CAWSLWGLAGDHGELFF.

The chain uses TRBV6-5 and TRBJ1-1; no firm D call. The CDR3 spans 12 residues. Germline-derived CDR1 and CDR2 are MNHEY and SVGAGI. V lost 4 bases, J lost 8 bases, and 11 bases lay in between. The DNA for the CDR3 is TGTGCCAGCAGTTGGCGTGGGGAGGAAGCTTTCTTT. Its translation is CASSWRGEEAFF.

The chain couples TRBV5-6 to TRBJ1-1; a weak D match, TRBD1 (6 bases). Germline loops: CDR1 SGHDT, CDR2 YYEEEE. The V and J ends lost 4 bases and 1 base respectively, with 8 bases between them. The CDR3 runs 13 residues. The CDR3 DNA sequence: TGTGCCAGCAGCCAAGGGGGGAACACTGAAGCTTTCTTT. Protein sequence: CASSQGGNTEAFF. Together with reference TRBV5-6 and TRBJ1-1, the CDR3 gives the full variable domain: DAGVTQSPTHLIKTRGQQVTLRCSPKSGHDTVSWYQQALGQGPQFIFQYYEEEERQRGNFPDRFSGHQFPNYSSELNVNALLLGDSALYLCASSQGGNTEAFFGQGTRLTVV.

The V gene is TRBV29-1, the J gene TRBJ1-1; tentatively, D is TRBD1 (5 bases). The ends were cut back, 7 bases at V and 6 bases at J, with 12 bases in the middle. CDR3 length: 11 residues. Germline lookup yields CDR1 SQVTM and CDR2 ANQGSEA. In DNA form, the CDR3 reads TGCAGCGCTCGGGGGGTCGCTGAAGCTTTCTTT. Its protein is CSARGVAEAFF.

CDR3 protein: CASSLAAPYTQYF. The CDR3 bases are TGTGCCAGCAGCTTAGCCGCCCCCTATACGCAGTATTTT. This sequence joins TRBV11-2 and TRBJ2-3; D not certain. CDR1 and CDR2 (germline): SGHAT, FQNNGV. Trimming took 1 base from V and 7 from J, leaving 9 bases between them. The CDR3 contains 13 residues.